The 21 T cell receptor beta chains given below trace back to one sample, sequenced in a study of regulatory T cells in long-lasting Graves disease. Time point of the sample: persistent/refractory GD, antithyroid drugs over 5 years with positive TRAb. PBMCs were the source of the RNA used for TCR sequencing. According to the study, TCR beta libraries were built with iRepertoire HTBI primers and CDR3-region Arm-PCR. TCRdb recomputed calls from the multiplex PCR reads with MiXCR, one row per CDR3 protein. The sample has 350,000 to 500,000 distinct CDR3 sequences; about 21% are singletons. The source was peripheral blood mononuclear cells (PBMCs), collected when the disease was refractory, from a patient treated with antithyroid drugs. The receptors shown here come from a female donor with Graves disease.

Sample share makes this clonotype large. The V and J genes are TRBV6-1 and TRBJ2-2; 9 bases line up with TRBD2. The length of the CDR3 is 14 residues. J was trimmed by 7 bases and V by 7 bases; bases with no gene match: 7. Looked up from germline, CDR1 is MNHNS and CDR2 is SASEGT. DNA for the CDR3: TGTGCCAGCACAATAGCGGGAGAGAACGGGGAGCTGTTTTTT. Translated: CASTIAGENGELFF.

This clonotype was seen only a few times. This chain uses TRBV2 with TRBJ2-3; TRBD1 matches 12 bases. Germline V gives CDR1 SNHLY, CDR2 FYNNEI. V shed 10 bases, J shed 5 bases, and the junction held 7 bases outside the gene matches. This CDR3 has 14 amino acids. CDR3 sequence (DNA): TGTGCCACCCGGGGGACAGGGGGCAAAGATACGCAGTATTTT. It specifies CATRGTGGKDTQYF.

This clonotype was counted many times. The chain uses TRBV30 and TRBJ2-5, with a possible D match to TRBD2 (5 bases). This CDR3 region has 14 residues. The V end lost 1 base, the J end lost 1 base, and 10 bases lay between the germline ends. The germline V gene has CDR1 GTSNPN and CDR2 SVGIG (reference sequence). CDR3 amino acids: CAWSEGVAQETQYF. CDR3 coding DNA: TGTGCCTGGAGTGAGGGAGTAGCCCAAGAGACCCAGTACTTC. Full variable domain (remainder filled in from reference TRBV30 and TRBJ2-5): SQTIHQWPATLVQPVGSPLSLECTVEGTSNPNLYWYRQAAGRGLQLLFYSVGIGQISSEVPQNLSASRPQDRQFILSSKKLLLSDSGFYLCAWSEGVAQETQYFGPGTRLLVL.

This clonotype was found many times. CDR3 nucleotide sequence: TGTGCCAGCAGCCCTGCTCCGTTGGGCTACACCTTC. It encodes CASSPAPLGYTF. The V call is TRBV7-2, the J call TRBJ1-2; D gene unclear. V lost 5 bases, J lost 8 bases, and 12 bases lay in between. The CDR3 contains 12 residues. From germline, CDR1 is SGHTA and CDR2 FQGNSA.

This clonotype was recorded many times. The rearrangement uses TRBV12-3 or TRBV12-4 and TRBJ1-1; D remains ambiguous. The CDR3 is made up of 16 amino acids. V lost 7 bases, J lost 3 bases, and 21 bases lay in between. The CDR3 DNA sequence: TGTGCCAGCACCGACTTCTCACGAACCGGAGACACTGAAGCTTTCTTT. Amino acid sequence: CASTDFSRTGDTEAFF.

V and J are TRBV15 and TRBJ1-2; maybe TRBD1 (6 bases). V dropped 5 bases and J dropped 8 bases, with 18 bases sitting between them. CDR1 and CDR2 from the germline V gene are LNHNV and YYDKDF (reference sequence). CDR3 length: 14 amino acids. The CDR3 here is CATSGSYRVQGYTF. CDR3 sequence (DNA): TGTGCCACCAGCGGATCTTACAGGGTTCAGGGCTACACCTTC.

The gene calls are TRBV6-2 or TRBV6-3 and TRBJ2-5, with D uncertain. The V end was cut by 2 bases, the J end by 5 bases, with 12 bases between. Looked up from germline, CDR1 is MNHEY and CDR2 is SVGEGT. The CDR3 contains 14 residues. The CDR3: CASSYDGSRETQYF. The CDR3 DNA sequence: TGTGCCAGCAGTTACGACGGCTCCAGGGAGACCCAGTACTTC.

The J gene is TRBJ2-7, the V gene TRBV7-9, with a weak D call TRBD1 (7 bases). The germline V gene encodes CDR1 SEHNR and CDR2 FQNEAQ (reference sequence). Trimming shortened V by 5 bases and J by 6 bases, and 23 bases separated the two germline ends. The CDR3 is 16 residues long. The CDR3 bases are TGTGCCAGCAGCCCCCGGGGGACAGCGTTCGGGCGCGAGCAGTACTTC. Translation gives CASSPRGTAFGREQYF.

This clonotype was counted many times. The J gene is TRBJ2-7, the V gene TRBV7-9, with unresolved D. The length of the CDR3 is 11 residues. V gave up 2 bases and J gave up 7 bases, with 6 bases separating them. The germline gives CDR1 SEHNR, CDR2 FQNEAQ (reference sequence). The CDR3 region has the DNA TGTGCCAGCAGCTTAATTGGGGAGCAGTACTTC. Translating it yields CASSLIGEQYF.

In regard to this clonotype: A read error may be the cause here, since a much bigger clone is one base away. The CDR3 loop reads CSANPPGGGQTQYF. CDR3 DNA: TGCAGTGCTAACCCTCCCGGCGGGGGGCAGACCCAGTACTTC. V and J are TRBV20-1 and TRBJ2-5; 8 positions agree with TRBD2. J gave up 6 bases and V 4 bases, and 10 bases lay outside the gene matches. CDR3 length equals 14 residues. Germline V CDR1 and CDR2: DFQATT, SNEGSKA (reference sequence).

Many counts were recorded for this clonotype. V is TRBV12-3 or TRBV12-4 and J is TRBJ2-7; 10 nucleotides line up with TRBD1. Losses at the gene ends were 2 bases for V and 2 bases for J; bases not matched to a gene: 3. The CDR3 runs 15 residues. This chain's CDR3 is CASSLSGQGPYEQYF. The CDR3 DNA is TGTGCCAGCAGTTTATCGGGACAGGGGCCCTACGAGCAGTACTTC.

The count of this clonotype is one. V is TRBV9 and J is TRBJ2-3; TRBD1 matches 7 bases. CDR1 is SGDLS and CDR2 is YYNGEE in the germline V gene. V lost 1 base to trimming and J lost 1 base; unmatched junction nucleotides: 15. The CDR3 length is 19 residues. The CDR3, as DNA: TGTGCCAGCAGCGTAAGCCCCCTTCCGGGACAGAAACGCACAGATACGCAGTATTTT. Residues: CASSVSPLPGQKRTDTQYF.

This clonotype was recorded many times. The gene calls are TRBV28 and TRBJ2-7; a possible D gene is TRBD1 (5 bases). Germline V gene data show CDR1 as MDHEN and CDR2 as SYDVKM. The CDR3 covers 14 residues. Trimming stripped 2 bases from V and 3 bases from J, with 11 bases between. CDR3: CASSLGHYGYEQYF. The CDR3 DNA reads TGTGCCAGCAGTTTAGGACACTATGGCTACGAGCAGTACTTC.

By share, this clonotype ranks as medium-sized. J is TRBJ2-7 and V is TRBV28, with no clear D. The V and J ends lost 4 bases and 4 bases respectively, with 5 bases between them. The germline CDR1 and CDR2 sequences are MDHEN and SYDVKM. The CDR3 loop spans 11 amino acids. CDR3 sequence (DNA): TGTGCCAGCAGTTCGAGTTACGAGCAGTACTTC. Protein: CASSSSYEQYF.

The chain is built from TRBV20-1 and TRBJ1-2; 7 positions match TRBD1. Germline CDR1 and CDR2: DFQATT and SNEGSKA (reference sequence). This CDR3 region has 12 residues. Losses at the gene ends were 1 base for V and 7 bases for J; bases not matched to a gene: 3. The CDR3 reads CSARADRAGYTF. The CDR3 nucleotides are TGCAGTGCTAGAGCCGACAGGGCTGGCTACACCTTC.

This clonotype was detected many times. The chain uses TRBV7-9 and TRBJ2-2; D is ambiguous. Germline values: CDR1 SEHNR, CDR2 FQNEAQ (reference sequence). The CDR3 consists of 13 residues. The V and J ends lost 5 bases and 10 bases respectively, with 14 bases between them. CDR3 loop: CASSPHVAAELFF. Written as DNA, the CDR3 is TGTGCCAGCAGCCCCCATGTGGCGGCGGAGCTGTTTTTT. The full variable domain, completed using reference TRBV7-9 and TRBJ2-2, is DTGVSQNPRHKITKRGQNVTFRCDPISEHNRLYWYRQTLGQGPEFLTYFQNEAQLEKSRLLSDRFSAERPKGSFSTLEIQRTEQGDSAMYLCASSPHVAAELFFGEGSRLTVL.

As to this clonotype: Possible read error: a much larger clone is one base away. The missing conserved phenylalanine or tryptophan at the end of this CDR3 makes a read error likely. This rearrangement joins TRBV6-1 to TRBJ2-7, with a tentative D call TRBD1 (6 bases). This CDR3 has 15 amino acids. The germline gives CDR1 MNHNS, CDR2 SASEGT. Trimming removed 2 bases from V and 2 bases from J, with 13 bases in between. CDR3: CASSETFPGAYEQYL. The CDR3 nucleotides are TGTGCCAGCAGTGAAACGTTTCCAGGGGCCTACGAGCAGTACCTC.

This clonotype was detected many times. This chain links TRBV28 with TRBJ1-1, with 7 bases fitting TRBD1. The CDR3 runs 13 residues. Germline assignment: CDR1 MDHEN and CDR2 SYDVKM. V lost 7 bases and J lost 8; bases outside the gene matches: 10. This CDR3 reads CASTPPGGKEAFF. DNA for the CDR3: TGTGCCAGCACCCCTCCAGGGGGGAAGGAAGCTTTCTTT.

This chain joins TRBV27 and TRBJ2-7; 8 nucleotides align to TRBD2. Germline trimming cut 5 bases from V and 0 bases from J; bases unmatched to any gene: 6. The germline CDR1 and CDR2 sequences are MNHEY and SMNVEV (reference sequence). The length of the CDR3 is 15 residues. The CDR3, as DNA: TGTGCCAGCAGTCCGGGACTAGGGCTCTCCTACGAGCAGTACTTC. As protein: CASSPGLGLSYEQYF.

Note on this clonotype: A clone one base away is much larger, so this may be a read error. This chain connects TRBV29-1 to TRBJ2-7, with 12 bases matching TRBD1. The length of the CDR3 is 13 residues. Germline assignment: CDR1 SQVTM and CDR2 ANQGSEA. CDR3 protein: CGVAGTGGDEQYF. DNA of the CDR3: TGCGGCGTTGCCGGGACAGGGGGCGACGAGCAGTACTTC.

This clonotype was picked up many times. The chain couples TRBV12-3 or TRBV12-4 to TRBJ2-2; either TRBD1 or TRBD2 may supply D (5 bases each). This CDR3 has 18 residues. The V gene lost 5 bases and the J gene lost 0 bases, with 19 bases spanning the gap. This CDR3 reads CASSNRDQTFANTGELFF. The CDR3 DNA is TGTGCCAGCAGTAACCGGGACCAGACATTCGCGAACACCGGGGAGCTGTTTTTT.